The entry that follows covers one TCR beta chain sequence. The data originate from a study of T cells in Graves' hyperthyroidism and ophthalmopathy. Diagnoses rested on clinical symptoms, serum thyroxine and TRAb, thyroid ultrasound and orbital computed tomography. RNA transcripts were the template for amplifying TCR beta CDR3 regions. RT-PCR in the first round (using the HTBI primer set) targeted the TCR CDR3. TCRdb analysed the multiplex PCR reads with MiXCR anew, one entry per CDR3 protein. This sample has about 720,000 distinct CDR3 sequences, with about 16% found just once. The material sequenced was blood. This receptor was identified in a man aged 18 to 30 with Graves' hyperthyroidism.

CDR3 region: CASHYSGTGVYEQYF. CDR3 bases: TGTGCCAGTCACTACTCCGGGACAGGGGTGTACGAGCAGTACTTC. V and J are TRBV6-2 or TRBV6-3 and TRBJ2-7; 10 bases map to TRBD1. Germline V lookup: CDR1 MNHEY, CDR2 SVGEGT. The CDR3 extends over 15 amino acids. The J segment lost 4 bases and the V segment lost 9 bases, leaving 12 bases of the junction unmatched.